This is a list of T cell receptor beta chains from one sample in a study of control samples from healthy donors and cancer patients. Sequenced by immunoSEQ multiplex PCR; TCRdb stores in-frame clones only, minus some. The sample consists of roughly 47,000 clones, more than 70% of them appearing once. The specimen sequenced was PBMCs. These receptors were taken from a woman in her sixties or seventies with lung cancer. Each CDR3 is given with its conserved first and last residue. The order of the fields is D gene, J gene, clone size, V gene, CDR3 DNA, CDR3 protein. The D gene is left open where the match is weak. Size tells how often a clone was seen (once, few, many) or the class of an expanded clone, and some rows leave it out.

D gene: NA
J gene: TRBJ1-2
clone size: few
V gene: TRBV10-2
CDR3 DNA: TGCGCCAGCAGTGACCGAATGGACTATGGCTACACCTTC
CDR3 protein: CASSDRMDYGYTF

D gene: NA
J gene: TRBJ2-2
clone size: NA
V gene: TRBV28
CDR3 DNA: TGTGCCAGCAGTCTAACCGGGACAAGGAACGGGGAGCTGTTTTTT
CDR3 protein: CASSLTGTRNGELFF

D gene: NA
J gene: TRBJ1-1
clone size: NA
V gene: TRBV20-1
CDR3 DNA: TGCAGTGCTAGTTGGTACAGCTTGAACACTGAAGCTTTCTTT
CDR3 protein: CSASWYSLNTEAFF

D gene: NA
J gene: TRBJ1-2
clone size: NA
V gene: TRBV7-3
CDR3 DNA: TGTGCCAGCAGCTTAAATGGTCGAGGCTACACCTTC
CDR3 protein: CASSLNGRGYTF

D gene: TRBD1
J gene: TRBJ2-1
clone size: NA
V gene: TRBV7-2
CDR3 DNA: TGTGCCAGCCCAAAGGGGGACAGGTCGAACAATGAGCAGTTCTTC
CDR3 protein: CASPKGDRSNNEQFF

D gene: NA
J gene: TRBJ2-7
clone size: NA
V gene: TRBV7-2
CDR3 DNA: TGTGCCAGCAGCTTAGTAGCGGACGACGAGCAGTACTTC
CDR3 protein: CASSLVADDEQYF

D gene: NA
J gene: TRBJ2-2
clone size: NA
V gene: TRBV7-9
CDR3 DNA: TGTGCCAGCAGCTTAGACACCGGGGAGCTGTTTTTT
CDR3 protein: CASSLDTGELFF

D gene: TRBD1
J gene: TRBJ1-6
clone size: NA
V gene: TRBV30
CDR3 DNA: TGTGCCTGGAACAGGGACAGCTCCTATAATTCACCCCTCCACTTT
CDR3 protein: CAWNRDSSYNSPLHF

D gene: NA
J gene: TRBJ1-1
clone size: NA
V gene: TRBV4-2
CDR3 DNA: TGTGCCAGCAGCCAAGGGGTCCGCACTGAAGCTTTCTTT
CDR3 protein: CASSQGVRTEAFF

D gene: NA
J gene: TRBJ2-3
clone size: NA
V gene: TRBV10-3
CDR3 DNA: TGTGCCATCAGTGAGCCGATGGGGAGCACAGATACGCAGTATTTT
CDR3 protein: CAISEPMGSTDTQYF

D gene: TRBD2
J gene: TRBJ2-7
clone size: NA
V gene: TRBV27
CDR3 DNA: TGTGCCAGCAGTACACCAGGGACTAGCGGGAGTTATGAGCAGTACTTC
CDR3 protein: CASSTPGTSGSYEQYF

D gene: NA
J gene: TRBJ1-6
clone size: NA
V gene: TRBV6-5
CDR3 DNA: TGTGCCAGCAGTTACGAGCCTATGAGGGGGAATTCACCCCTCCACTTT
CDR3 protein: CASSYEPMRGNSPLHF

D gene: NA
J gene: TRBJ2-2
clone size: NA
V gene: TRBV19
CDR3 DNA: TGTGCCAGTAGTATCTCGCGCACCGGGGAGCTGTTTTTT
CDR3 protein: CASSISRTGELFF

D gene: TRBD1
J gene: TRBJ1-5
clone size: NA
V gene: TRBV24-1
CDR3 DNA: TGTGCCACCAGTGACCCGGGACAGGGGCGTCAGCCCCAGCATTTT
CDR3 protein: CATSDPGQGRQPQHF

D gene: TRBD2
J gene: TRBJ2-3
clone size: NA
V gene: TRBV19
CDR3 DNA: TGTGCCAGTAGTATCAAGCGGGGTAGCACAGATACGCAGTATTTT
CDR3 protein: CASSIKRGSTDTQYF

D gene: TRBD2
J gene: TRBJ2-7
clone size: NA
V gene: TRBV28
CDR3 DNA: TGTGCCAGCAGCTACCGACTAGCGGCCCCCTACGAGCAGTACTTC
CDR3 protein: CASSYRLAAPYEQYF

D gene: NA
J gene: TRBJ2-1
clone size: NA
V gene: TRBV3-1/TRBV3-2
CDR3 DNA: TGTGCCAGCAGCCAGCTAGACGGGATTGAGCAGTTCTTC
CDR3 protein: CASSQLDGIEQFF

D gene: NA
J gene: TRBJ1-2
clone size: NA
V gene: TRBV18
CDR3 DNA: TGTGCCAGCTCACCACACGTAGGGGCCGATGATGGCTACACCTTC
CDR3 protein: CASSPHVGADDGYTF

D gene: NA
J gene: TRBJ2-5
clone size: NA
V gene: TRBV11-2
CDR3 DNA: TGTGCCAGCAGCTTAATGGAGACCCAGTACTTC
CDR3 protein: CASSLMETQYF

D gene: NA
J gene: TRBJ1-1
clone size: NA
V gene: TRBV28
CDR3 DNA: TGTGCCAGCAGCCAGGGACGGGGTCGGGCTTTCTTT
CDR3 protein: CASSQGRGRAFF

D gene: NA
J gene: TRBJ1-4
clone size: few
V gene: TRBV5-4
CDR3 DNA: TGTGCCAGCAGCCGTAAAGGACAGTCTTATGAAAAACTGTTTTTT
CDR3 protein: CASSRKGQSYEKLFF

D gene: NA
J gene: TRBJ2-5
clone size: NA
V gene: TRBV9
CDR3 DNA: TGTGCCAGCAGCGCGTGGGCTTCGGGGACATACCAAGAGACCCAGTACTTC
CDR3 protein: CASSAWASGTYQETQYF

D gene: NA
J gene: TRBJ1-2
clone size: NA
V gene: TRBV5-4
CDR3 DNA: TGTGCCAGCAGCGGATCGACAGGATACTTCGACTACACCTTC
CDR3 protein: CASSGSTGYFDYTF

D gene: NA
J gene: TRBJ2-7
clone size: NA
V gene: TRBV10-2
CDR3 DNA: TGCGCCAGCAGTGAAAACTTACTTTCGACGCAGTACTTC
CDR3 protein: CASSENLLSTQYF

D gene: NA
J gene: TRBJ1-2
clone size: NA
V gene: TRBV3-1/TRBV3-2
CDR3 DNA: TGTGCCAGCAGCCAAGAGTATGCAGGTCGCTATGGCTACACCTTC
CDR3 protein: CASSQEYAGRYGYTF

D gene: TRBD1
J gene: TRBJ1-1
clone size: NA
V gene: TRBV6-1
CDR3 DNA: TGTGCCAGCAGTGAAGGACAGGGTGAAGCTTTCTTT
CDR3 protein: CASSEGQGEAFF

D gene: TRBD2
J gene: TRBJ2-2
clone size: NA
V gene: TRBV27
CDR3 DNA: TGTGCCAGCAGTTTATCGGGGAGGGTAACCGGGGAGCTGTTTTTT
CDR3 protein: CASSLSGRVTGELFF

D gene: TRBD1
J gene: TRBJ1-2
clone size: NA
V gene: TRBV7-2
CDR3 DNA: TGTGCCAGCAGCCCCCAAACCCTAGGGGGCCAGGGGGGCTACACCTTC
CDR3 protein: CASSPQTLGGQGGYTF

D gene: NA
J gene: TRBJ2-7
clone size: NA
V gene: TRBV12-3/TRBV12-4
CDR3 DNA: TGTGCCAGCAGTTTGGGCAGGGGGCAGTACTTC
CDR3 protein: CASSLGRGQYF